The 32 T cell receptor beta chains reported below all come from one sample, sequenced in a study of cytomegalovirus exposure and HLA in healthy donors. Some clones are missing from TCRdb's copy, which holds only in-frame ones; the method was immunoSEQ multiplex PCR. The table shows almost 75,000 clones, with over 80% occurring only once. Sequencing was carried out using PBMCs. Receptor source: a man aged 25-45 years in good health and CMV-seronegative.

V is TRBV30 and J is TRBJ2-3, with 10 bases aligning to TRBD2. CDR1 is GTSNPN and CDR2 is SVGIG in the germline V gene (reference sequence). The CDR3 length is 14 residues. The ends lost 3 bases at V and 4 bases at J; junction bases unmatched: 4. The CDR3, as DNA: TGTGCCTGGAGGAGCGGGGGGGCCTCAGATACGCAGTATTTT. Translation gives CAWRSGGASDTQYF.

The chain carries TRBV7-3 and TRBJ2-5; 7 bases line up with TRBD1. The CDR3 runs to 16 residues. CDR1 SGHTA and CDR2 FQGTGA come from the germline V gene. After removal of 5 bases from V and 4 bases from J, the junction contained 13 bases not matched to a gene. CDR3 in DNA: TGTGCCAGCAGCCCCAACCCGACAGGGAACCGAGAGACCCAGTACTTC. It specifies CASSPNPTGNRETQYF. The variable domain in full, completed from reference TRBV7-3 and TRBJ2-5, reads GAGVSQTPSNKVTEKGKYVELRCDPISGHTALYWYRQSLGQGPEFLIYFQGTGAADDSGLPNDRFFAVRPEGSVSTLKIQRTERGDSAVYLCASSPNPTGNRETQYFGPGTRLLVL.

V and J are TRBV4-2 and TRBJ1-1; a possible D gene is TRBD1 (5 bases). CDR1 is LGHNA and CDR2 is YNFKEQ in the germline V gene. There are 14 residues in the CDR3. Trimming took 0 bases from V and 11 from J, leaving 16 bases between them. In DNA form, the CDR3 reads TGTGCCAGCAGCCAAGATCGTACTGGGGCTAGTGCTTTCTTT. As protein: CASSQDRTGASAFF.

The chain combines TRBV5-6 with TRBJ1-2; unclear D gene. Between the trimmed V and J ends, which lost 6 bases and 2 bases, there was a span of 8 bases. Germline-derived CDR1 and CDR2 are SGHDT and YYEEEE. The CDR3 length is 12 residues. Here the CDR3 DNA reads TGTGCCAGCAAAACACAGAACTATGGCTACACCTTC. It yields the protein CASKTQNYGYTF.

The chain couples TRBV6-1 to TRBJ2-7; 10 positions agree with TRBD1. The germline V gene has CDR1 MNHNS and CDR2 SASEGT. The CDR3 runs 14 residues. V was clipped by 6 bases and J by 0 bases; unmatched bases: 2. CDR3 nucleotide sequence: TGTGCCAGCAGGGGGACAGGGGCCTCCTACGAGCAGTACGTC. Its protein product is CASRGTGASYEQYV.

V is TRBV5-1 and J is TRBJ2-2, with D perhaps TRBD1 (6 bases). This CDR3 has 16 amino acids. The V end lost 1 base, the J end lost 1 base, and 11 bases lay between the germline ends. From germline, CDR1 is SGHRS and CDR2 YFSETQ. CDR3 DNA: TGCGCCAGCAGCTTGAGGGACAACTTGAACACCGGGGAGCTGTTTTTT. Its protein is CASSLRDNLNTGELFF. The full variable domain, completed using reference TRBV5-1 and TRBJ2-2, is KAGVTQTPRYLIKTRGQQVTLSCSPISGHRSVSWYQQTPGQGLQFLFEYFSETQRNKGNFPGRFSGRQFSNSRSEMNVSTLELGDSALYLCASSLRDNLNTGELFFGEGSRLTVL.

This chain connects TRBV7-2 to TRBJ2-5; possibly TRBD2 for D (6 bases). V shed 0 bases and J shed 2 bases, with 22 bases lying between them. The CDR3 is made up of 19 amino acids. Germline loops: CDR1 SGHTA, CDR2 FQGNSA. The CDR3: CASSLAPGLGGEIQETQYF. CDR3 DNA sequence: TGTGCCAGCAGCTTAGCCCCGGGGTTGGGGGGAGAAATTCAAGAGACCCAGTACTTC.

The chain couples TRBV11-3 to TRBJ2-7, with D possibly matching TRBD2 (6 bases). CDR1 and CDR2 from the germline V gene are SGHNT and YENEEA. The CDR3 covers 14 residues. V lost 5 bases and J 2 bases, leaving 13 bases between the germline ends. In DNA form, the CDR3 reads TGTGCCAGCAGCAAGGAGGGGCAGGCCTACGAGCAGTACTTC. Its translation: CASSKEGQAYEQYF.

The V gene is TRBV4-2, the J gene TRBJ1-1, with a tentative D call TRBD1 (5 bases). Germline CDR1 is LGHNA and CDR2 is YNFKEQ. Trimming removed 0 bases from V and 0 bases from J, with 11 bases in between. This CDR3 has 16 amino acids. The CDR3 protein is CASSQEQGRLNTEAFF. The CDR3 DNA is TGTGCCAGCAGCCAAGAGCAGGGCAGACTGAACACTGAAGCTTTCTTT.

The genes are TRBV6-6 and TRBJ2-1; D uncertain. Trimming took off 2 bases at V and 3 bases at J, with 11 bases between the two ends. The CDR3 is 15 amino acids. Germline lookup yields CDR1 MNHNY and CDR2 SVGAGI (reference sequence). CDR3 sequence (DNA): TGTGCCAGCAGTTACGGTTTGAGTAGCTACAATGAGCAGTTCTTC. Encoded protein: CASSYGLSSYNEQFF.

The chain is built from TRBV29-1 and TRBJ2-1; 9 positions match TRBD2. Germline V gene sequence: CDR1 SQVTM, CDR2 ANQGSEA. CDR3 size: 13 residues. CDR3 region: CTTLAGYYNEQFF. The CDR3 nucleotides are TGCACCACACTAGCGGGCTACTACAATGAGCAGTTCTTC.

J is TRBJ2-7 and V is TRBV27, with TRBD2 matching over 11 bases. CDR3 length: 14 residues. From germline, CDR1 is MNHEY and CDR2 SMNVEV (reference sequence). The trim removed 3 bases at V and 7 bases at J, leaving 5 bases unmatched. Written as DNA, the CDR3 is TGTGCCAGCAGTTTTAGCGGGGGGGTGTTTGAGCAGTACTTC. Its translation is CASSFSGGVFEQYF.

The rearrangement joins TRBV12-5 to TRBJ1-3; 7 nucleotides agree with TRBD1. Germline V gene sequence: CDR1 LGHNT, CDR2 FRNRAP. Trimming cost V 5 bases and J 2 bases; bases outside gene matches: 18. This CDR3 is built from 19 residues. The CDR3 sequence is CASGKYPGTVVFPGNTIYF. In DNA form, the CDR3 reads TGTGCTAGTGGTAAATACCCCGGGACAGTTGTATTCCCTGGAAACACCATATATTTT.

This clone was counted once. The chain combines TRBV6-4 with TRBJ2-1, with a tentative D call TRBD1 (6 bases). CDR3 length: 15 amino acids. CDR1 and CDR2 (germline): MRHNA, SNTAGT. V gave up 2 bases and J gave up 5 bases, with 13 bases separating them. The CDR3 here is CASSDQWGQNNEQFF. DNA of the CDR3: TGTGCCAGCAGTGACCAGTGGGGGCAGAACAATGAGCAGTTCTTC.

This clone has more than one count but fewer than ten. J is TRBJ2-1 and V is TRBV19; 14 bases match TRBD2. This CDR3 comprises 14 residues. Germline CDR1 reads LNHDA; CDR2 reads SQIVND (reference sequence). Trimming took 11 bases from V and 8 from J; bases not matched to a gene: 8. Here the CDR3 DNA reads TGTGCCTCCCAGACTAGCGGGAGGGTCGATGAGCAGTTCTTC. Translating gives CASQTSGRVDEQFF.

The chain recombines TRBV19 with TRBJ1-2; TRBD1 aligns across 7 bases. From germline, CDR1 is LNHDA and CDR2 SQIVND (reference sequence). Germline trimming cut 5 bases from V and 8 bases from J; bases unmatched to any gene: 8. This CDR3 has 13 residues. For the CDR3, the DNA is TGTGCCAGTAGTTTCCCGGGACAGCACGGCTACACCTTC. Residues: CASSFPGQHGYTF. Full variable domain (remainder filled in from reference TRBV19 and TRBJ1-2): DGGITQSPKYLFRKEGQNVTLSCEQNLNHDAMYWYRQDPGQGLRLIYYSQIVNDFQKGDIAEGYSVSREKKESFPLTVTSAQKNPTAFYLCASSFPGQHGYTFGSGTRLTVV.

In DNA, the CDR3 is TGTGCCAGCAGCTTGAGAGCACCTGGAAACACCATATATTTT. Translating gives CASSLRAPGNTIYF. The chain uses TRBV6-6 and TRBJ1-3; D gene unclear. This CDR3 region has 14 residues. Per germline, CDR1 MNHNY and CDR2 SVGAGI (reference sequence). V was trimmed by 6 bases and J by 2 bases, leaving 11 bases between them.

This clone was detected a few times. This chain connects TRBV2 to TRBJ2-3; 10 nucleotides agree with TRBD1. V lost 4 bases and J lost 3; bases outside the gene matches: 1. In germline, CDR1 is SNHLY, CDR2 FYNNEI. This CDR3 region has 14 residues. The DNA of the CDR3 is TGTGCCAGCAGTGGACAGGGGGCAACAGATACGCAGTATTTT. Residues: CASSGQGATDTQYF.

J is TRBJ2-5 and V is TRBV18; TRBD1 matches at 8 bases. CDR1 and CDR2 (germline): KGHSH, LQKENI. The CDR3 has 16 amino acids. J gave up 3 bases and V 5 bases, and 11 bases lay outside the gene matches. The CDR3 nucleotides are TGTGCCAGCTCATCCTGGACAGGGAGTGGGGAAGAGACCCAGTACTTC. Residues: CASSSWTGSGEETQYF.

CDR3 sequence reads: CASSEGLAGLGDTQYF. The CDR3 DNA reads as TGTGCCAGCAGTGAGGGACTAGCGGGGCTCGGAGATACGCAGTATTTT. This chain uses TRBV25-1 with TRBJ2-3, with 13 bases lining up with TRBD2. Germline CDR1 is MGHDK and CDR2 is SYGVNS. V lost 3 bases to trimming and J lost 5 bases; unmatched junction nucleotides: 5. This CDR3 region has 16 residues.

The V and J genes are TRBV29-1 and TRBJ2-2, with 13 nucleotides matching TRBD2. The CDR3 is 16 residues long. With 6 bases clipped from V and 6 bases from J, the junction kept 10 bases outside the gene matches. Germline CDR1 reads SQVTM; CDR2 reads ANQGSEA. CDR3 protein: CSVSGLAGRPPGELFF. For the CDR3, the DNA is TGCAGCGTCTCGGGACTAGCGGGGCGACCCCCCGGGGAGCTGTTTTTT.

This chain links TRBV6-4 with TRBJ2-3; D perhaps matches TRBD2 (5 bases). V was clipped by 3 bases and J by 5 bases, with 9 bases between them. This CDR3 comprises 13 residues. Germline V CDR1 and CDR2: MRHNA, SNTAGT. For the CDR3, the DNA is TGTGCCAGCAGTGAGCAACGGGGAGATACGCAGTATTTT. Protein sequence: CASSEQRGDTQYF.

This clone was observed a handful of times. The rearrangement joins TRBV5-1 to TRBJ1-2; no definite D call. This CDR3 contains 14 residues. CDR1 is SGHRS and CDR2 is YFSETQ in the germline V gene. V shed 4 bases and J shed 0 bases, with 10 bases lying between them. The CDR3 DNA is TGCGCCAGCAGCCTGTCACAGACTAACTATGGCTACACCTTC. It codes for CASSLSQTNYGYTF.

This chain connects TRBV6-4 to TRBJ2-7; a weak D match, TRBD1 (6 bases). Looked up from germline, CDR1 is MRHNA and CDR2 is SNTAGT. The CDR3 length is 17 residues. V was clipped by 8 bases and J by 9 bases, with 32 bases between them. In DNA form, the CDR3 reads TGTGCCAGCGGCGAGACCGTTAACGCGACAGGCCGTAAGAGGCAGTACTTC. Its protein is CASGETVNATGRKRQYF.

The CDR3 is CAWSLPGGYTF. CDR3 coding DNA: TGTGCCTGGAGTCTGCCAGGGGGCTACACCTTC. V and J are TRBV30 and TRBJ1-2; a weak D match, TRBD1 (5 bases). CDR3 length: 11 residues. Trimming stripped 2 bases from V and 8 bases from J, with 9 bases between. The V gene's germline CDR1 is GTSNPN and CDR2 SVGIG (reference sequence).

The chain carries TRBV5-1 and TRBJ2-1; 10 bases align to TRBD2. The CDR3 totals 15 residues. Trimming took 4 bases from V and 6 from J; bases not matched to a gene: 7. Germline CDR1 SGHRS, CDR2 YFSETQ. The CDR3 sequence is CASSPPSGRANEQFF. CDR3 sequence (DNA): TGCGCCAGCAGCCCACCGAGCGGGAGGGCCAATGAGCAGTTCTTC. Looking up the rest from reference TRBV5-1 and TRBJ2-1 gives the full variable domain: KAGVTQTPRYLIKTRGQQVTLSCSPISGHRSVSWYQQTPGQGLQFLFEYFSETQRNKGNFPGRFSGRQFSNSRSEMNVSTLELGDSALYLCASSPPSGRANEQFFGPGTRLTVL.

The chain couples TRBV19 to TRBJ2-7; 10 bases agree with TRBD1. CDR1 is LNHDA and CDR2 is SQIVND in the germline V gene (reference sequence). Trimming at V came to 0 bases and at J to 2 bases, leaving 4 bases not matched to a gene. The length of the CDR3 is 16 residues. The CDR3 protein is CASSIDLGTGAYEQYF. CDR3 in DNA: TGTGCCAGTAGTATAGATCTCGGGACAGGGGCCTACGAGCAGTACTTC.

This chain uses TRBV4-1 with TRBJ1-3; perhaps TRBD1 as D (5 bases). The germline V gene has CDR1 MGHRA and CDR2 YSYEKL. Between the trimmed V and J ends, which lost 1 base and 6 bases, there was a span of 13 bases. The CDR3 totals 15 residues. CDR3 coding DNA: TGCGCCAGCAGCCAAGTACCTGACAGTATAAACACCATATATTTT. Residues: CASSQVPDSINTIYF.

J is TRBJ2-1 and V is TRBV30; D is perhaps TRBD2 (6 bases). CDR1 GTSNPN and CDR2 SVGIG come from the germline V gene (reference sequence). The CDR3 covers 14 residues. Trimming took 8 bases from V and 2 from J, leaving 16 bases between them. DNA of the CDR3: TGTGCCCGAGGAGCGGGCCGCACCTACAATGAGCAGTTCTTC. Amino acid sequence: CARGAGRTYNEQFF.

The chain uses TRBV5-5 and TRBJ1-2; 7 bases fit TRBD1. The germline V gene encodes CDR1 SGHKS and CDR2 YYEKEE (reference sequence). This CDR3 is 13 amino acids long. V lost 4 bases and J lost 8; bases outside the gene matches: 8. CDR3 sequence: CASSPTGVRGYTF. CDR3 DNA: TGTGCCAGCAGCCCCACAGGGGTGCGAGGCTACACCTTC.

The chain links TRBV4-2 to TRBJ1-1, with TRBD1 matching over 9 bases. The trim removed 0 bases at V and 4 bases at J, leaving 15 bases unmatched. The CDR3 consists of 19 residues. Germline V gene lookup returns CDR1 LGHNA and CDR2 YNFKEQ. CDR3 bases: TGTGCCAGCAGCCAAGAACTTCCTTTAAGGACAGGGGTTGCCACTGAAGCTTTCTTT. Translating gives CASSQELPLRTGVATEAFF.

The V and J genes are TRBV28 and TRBJ2-5, with D perhaps matching TRBD1 (5 bases). The CDR3 loop spans 17 amino acids. V lost 2 bases, J lost 5 bases, and 21 bases lay in between. Germline CDR1 reads MDHEN; CDR2 reads SYDVKM. The CDR3 here is CASSLNRWGKQEETQYF. The CDR3 DNA follows: TGTGCCAGCAGTTTAAACAGGTGGGGAAAGCAGGAGGAGACCCAGTACTTC.